This entry describes one T cell receptor (beta chain). V lost 3 bases and J lost 0; bases outside the gene matches: 6. This CDR3 region has 17 residues. Germline V gene sequence: CDR1 SGHVS, CDR2 FQNEAQ. The data are from a study of blood T cell repertoires in COVID-19. Sequencing used immunoSEQ multiplex PCR; TCRdb keeps in-frame clones, though not all of them. The repertoire consists of more than 90,000 clones, with roughly 83% occurring once and the leading ten covering approximately 0.76%. The chain couples TRBV7-8 to TRBJ1-3; 9 nucleotides agree with TRBD1. Sequencing was done on a sample of peripheral blood. This receptor was identified in a woman aged 70-85 years with acute or convalescent COVID-19. The CDR3 loop reads CASSFHRGQVSGNTIYF. CDR3 nucleotide sequence: TGTGCCAGCAGCTTCCACAGGGGGCAGGTCTCTGGAAACACCATATATTTT. The entire variable domain, with the rest obtained from reference TRBV7-8 and TRBJ1-3, is as follows: GAGVSQSPRYKVAKRGQDVALRCDPISGHVSLFWYQQALGQGPEFLTYFQNEAQLDKSGLPSDRFFAERPEGSVSTLKIQRTQQEDSAVYLCASSFHRGQVSGNTIYFGEGSWLTVV.